Listed here are 27 T cell receptor beta chains from one sample, sequenced in a study of blood T cell repertoires in COVID-19. Measured with immunoSEQ multiplex PCR; TCRdb has only the in-frame clones, and not every one. In the table there are about 280,000 clones, around 88% of which are singletons. Sequencing used PBMCs or T cells enriched from blood (not recorded which). The receptor set was obtained from a woman in her forties who had recovered from COVID-19.

This sequence joins TRBV2 and TRBJ2-3, with 8 bases lining up with TRBD2. After removal of 6 bases from V and 0 bases from J, the junction contained 2 bases not matched to a gene. CDR1 is SNHLY and CDR2 is FYNNEI in the germline V gene. The CDR3 runs 14 residues. CDR3 sequence reads: CASSGTRSTDTQYF. The CDR3 DNA reads TGTGCCAGCAGCGGGACTAGGAGCACAGATACGCAGTATTTT.

The chain couples TRBV7-2 to TRBJ1-1; 7 bases map to TRBD1. CDR1 and CDR2 from the germline V gene are SGHTA and FQGNSA. The trim removed 2 bases at V and 5 bases at J, leaving 11 bases unmatched. The CDR3 has 16 amino acids. The CDR3 nucleotides read TGTGCCAGCAGCTTACACCCGACAGGGTCTGGGACTGAAGCTTTCTTT. It codes for CASSLHPTGSGTEAFF.

This rearrangement joins TRBV18 to TRBJ1-1, with 7 bases fitting TRBD1. With V trimmed by 4 bases and J by 0 bases, 8 bases remained unmatched. The CDR3 covers 16 residues. Germline lookup yields CDR1 KGHSH and CDR2 LQKENI. The CDR3 DNA reads as TGTGCCAGCTCACGGGACAGATCGGCCATGAACACTGAAGCTTTCTTT. It specifies CASSRDRSAMNTEAFF. The full variable domain, rest sourced from reference TRBV18 and TRBJ1-1, is NAGVMQNPRHLVRRRGQEARLRCSPMKGHSHVYWYRQLPEEGLKFMVYLQKENIIDESGMPKERFSAEFPKEGPSILRIQQVVRGDSAAYFCASSRDRSAMNTEAFFGQGTRLTVV.

CDR3 DNA sequence: TGTGCCAGCAGCCCACAGGGGATACAAGAGACCCAGTACTTC. Residues: CASSPQGIQETQYF. The rearrangement links TRBV2 to TRBJ2-5; 7 positions match TRBD1. Germline lookup yields CDR1 SNHLY and CDR2 FYNNEI. After removal of 6 bases from V and 2 bases from J, the junction contained 6 bases not matched to a gene. This CDR3 contains 14 residues.

J is TRBJ2-1 and V is TRBV24-1; tentatively, D is TRBD1 (6 bases). V gave up 4 bases and J gave up 6 bases, with 18 bases separating them. Germline V lookup: CDR1 KGHDR, CDR2 SFDVKD. This CDR3 is 16 amino acids long. CDR3 region: CATSDAGTNNINEQFF. The CDR3 bases are TGTGCCACCAGTGACGCCGGGACAAACAATATCAATGAGCAGTTCTTC.

The chain is built from TRBV5-8 and TRBJ2-7, with 7 bases that match TRBD2. V was clipped by 4 bases and J by 1 base; unmatched bases: 17. The CDR3 extends over 18 amino acids. Germline V gives CDR1 SGHTS, CDR2 YDEGEE. The DNA for the CDR3 is TGTGCCAGCAGCCAGCGGGGTCGTGTGGCTTTGTCATCCTACGAGCAGTACTTC. Residues: CASSQRGRVALSSYEQYF.

The chain combines TRBV4-3 with TRBJ2-2; D perhaps matches TRBD1 (6 bases). The CDR3 is made up of 15 amino acids. V shed 4 bases and J shed 7 bases, with 16 bases lying between them. Germline assignment: CDR1 LGHNA and CDR2 YSLEER. This CDR3 is CASSLDRLSIGELFF. CDR3 DNA sequence: TGCGCCAGCAGCCTTGACAGGTTATCCATCGGGGAGCTGTTTTTT.

A remark on this clone: The missing conserved phenylalanine or tryptophan at the end of this CDR3 makes a read error likely. It is unclear where the CDR3 begins or ends on the DNA, so no DNA is shown, and the CDR3 is as TCRdb lists it. V gene TRBV28 combines with J gene TRBJ2-7; the table calls TRBD2, which could not be checked here. The CDR3 has 13 residues if both end residues are counted. Germline V gene sequence: CDR1 MDHEN, CDR2 SYDVKM. CDR3 sequence reads: CASSPIGSLLQVP.

V and J are TRBV3-1 (or the pseudogene TRBV3-2) and TRBJ2-6, with D perhaps TRBD1 (7 bases). The CDR3 contains 17 residues. V dropped 4 bases and J dropped 2 bases, with 15 bases sitting between them. Germline-derived CDR1 and CDR2 are LGHDT and YNNKEL (reference sequence). In DNA, the CDR3 is TGTGCCAGCAGCCCACCTTTCAGGGGGGCTGGGGCCAACGTCCTGACTTTC. As protein: CASSPPFRGAGANVLTF.

The J gene is TRBJ2-6, the V gene TRBV27; D is perhaps TRBD2 (6 bases). The length of the CDR3 is 16 residues. V gave up 2 bases and J gave up 1 base, with 9 bases separating them. Germline CDR1 MNHEY, CDR2 SMNVEV (reference sequence). The CDR3 DNA follows: TGTGCCAGCAGTTTACGGCGGGATTCTGGGGCCAACGTCCTGACTTTC. It is translated as CASSLRRDSGANVLTF.

The chain has TRBV11-2 and TRBJ1-2, with a weak D call TRBD1 (5 bases). Trimming shortened V by 3 bases and J by 7 bases, and 9 bases separated the two germline ends. The germline V gene encodes CDR1 SGHAT and CDR2 FQNNGV. The CDR3 contains 12 residues. CDR3 loop: CASSLSGGGYTF. CDR3 sequence (DNA): TGTGCCAGCAGCTTGTCCGGGGGTGGCTACACCTTC.

J is TRBJ1-5 and V is TRBV28; D is ambiguous. This CDR3 has 15 residues. Trimming removed 1 base from V and 11 bases from J, with 18 bases in between. Germline values: CDR1 MDHEN, CDR2 SYDVKM. CDR3 amino acids: CASSLSSAALGAQHF. The CDR3 nucleotides are TGTGCCAGCAGTTTATCCTCGGCAGCTCTAGGTGCCCAGCATTTT.

The CDR3 region is CASSDLAGETYEQYF. The CDR3 region has the DNA TGTGCCAGCAGTGACCTAGCGGGAGAAACTTACGAGCAGTACTTC. The rearrangement joins TRBV11-2 to TRBJ2-7; 10 nucleotides agree with TRBD2. The ends lost 6 bases at V and 4 bases at J; junction bases unmatched: 9. There are 15 residues in the CDR3. Germline V gives CDR1 SGHAT, CDR2 FQNNGV.

The rearrangement links TRBV5-4 to TRBJ1-2; D is uncertain. CDR3 length: 14 amino acids. The V gene's germline CDR1 is SGHNT and CDR2 YYREEE (reference sequence). V was clipped by 2 bases and J by 6 bases, with 14 bases between them. DNA for the CDR3: TGTGCCAGCAGCTTTGGGAGATCCGGGCATGGCTACACCTTC. This gives the protein CASSFGRSGHGYTF. The variable domain in full, completed from reference TRBV5-4 and TRBJ1-2, reads ETGVTQSPTHLIKTRGQQVTLRCSSQSGHNTVSWYQQALGQGPQFIFQYYREEENGRGNFPPRFSGLQFPNYSSELNVNALELDDSALYLCASSFGRSGHGYTFGSGTRLTVV.

The DNA of the CDR3 is TGTGCCAGCAGTTTGGTGGGACAAACCTACGAGCAGTACTTC. This translates into CASSLVGQTYEQYF. V and J are TRBV6-5 and TRBJ2-7; D perhaps matches TRBD1 (6 bases). The CDR3 covers 14 residues. The ends were cut back, 4 bases at V and 2 bases at J, with 12 bases in the middle. CDR1 and CDR2 (germline): MNHEY, SVGAGI.

The chain combines TRBV3-1 (or the pseudogene TRBV3-2) with TRBJ1-2, with TRBD1 matching over 8 bases. The germline V gene has CDR1 LGHDT and CDR2 YNNKEL (reference sequence). The trim removed 3 bases at V and 5 bases at J, leaving 5 bases unmatched. The CDR3 is made up of 14 amino acids. The CDR3 bases are TGTGCCAGCAGCCAGGACAGGGCATCATATGGCTACACCTTC. It is translated as CASSQDRASYGYTF.

In DNA form, the CDR3 reads TGTGCCAGCAGTCCCTCGGGACAGAAAGGTGTCGAGCAGTTCTTC. This codes for CASSPSGQKGVEQFF. The V and J genes are TRBV2 and TRBJ2-1; 7 bases map to TRBD1. V lost 5 bases, J lost 10 bases, and 14 bases stayed unmatched. The CDR3 sequence is 15 residues long. The germline CDR1 and CDR2 sequences are SNHLY and FYNNEI.

Note on this clone: The junction and the germline gene differ at one end; a read error may be behind it. The rearrangement uses TRBV25-1 and TRBJ2-1, with 9 positions matching TRBD2. The length of the CDR3 is 16 residues. Germline lookup yields CDR1 MGHDK and CDR2 SYGVNS. CDR3 residues: CASSELAGVSYNEQFF. The CDR3, as DNA: TGTGCCAGCAGCGAATTAGCGGGAGTCTCGTACAATGAGCAGTTCTTC.

This sequence joins TRBV12-3 or TRBV12-4 and TRBJ1-5, with a weak D call TRBD1 (6 bases). Trimming left V 8 bases short and J 7 bases short, with 15 bases between. The CDR3 length is 13 residues. The CDR3 spells CASSLGGSQPQHF. CDR3 DNA: TGTGCCAGCTCCTTAGGGGGAAGCCAGCCCCAGCATTTT.

The chain couples TRBV7-8 to TRBJ2-7; D may match TRBD1 or TRBD2 (5 bases each). This CDR3 spans 14 amino acids. The V gene lost 5 bases and the J gene lost 4 bases, with 15 bases spanning the gap. Per germline, CDR1 SGHVS and CDR2 FQNEAQ. The CDR3, as DNA: TGTGCCAGCAGCCGAGGGGCACTAGGGTACGAGCAGTACTTC. Its translation is CASSRGALGYEQYF. Drawing the rest from reference TRBV7-8 and TRBJ2-7, the complete variable domain is GAGVSQSPRYKVAKRGQDVALRCDPISGHVSLFWYQQALGQGPEFLTYFQNEAQLDKSGLPSDRFFAERPEGSVSTLKIQRTQQEDSAVYLCASSRGALGYEQYFGPGTRLTVT.

The chain recombines TRBV2 with TRBJ2-2; maybe TRBD2 (6 bases). The V end was cut by 6 bases, the J end by 6 bases, with 14 bases between. This CDR3 region has 14 residues. Per germline, CDR1 SNHLY and CDR2 FYNNEI. The CDR3 loop reads CASRPGLVAGELFF. In DNA, the CDR3 is TGTGCCAGCAGACCGGGACTGGTAGCCGGGGAGCTGTTTTTT.

This chain uses TRBV3-1 (or the pseudogene TRBV3-2) with TRBJ1-6, with TRBD1 matching over 7 bases. CDR1 is LGHDT and CDR2 is YNNKEL in the germline V gene (reference sequence). The CDR3 contains 14 residues. The V and J ends lost 4 bases and 10 bases, in that order; junction bases with no gene match: 7. The CDR3 region has the DNA TGTGCCAGCAGCCTGGGACAGAGGGACTCACCCCTCCACTTT. It encodes CASSLGQRDSPLHF.

Written as DNA, the CDR3 is TGCAGCGTTCAACCCAAAAGGTGGGCGGAGCAGTTCTTC. Its translation is CSVQPKRWAEQFF. The V gene is TRBV29-1, the J gene TRBJ2-1; D uncertain. The V end lost 5 bases, the J end lost 10 bases, and 18 bases lay between the germline ends. The CDR3 is 13 amino acids. Germline V CDR1 and CDR2: SQVTM, ANQGSEA.

The table lists this clone with a count of one. The rearrangement uses TRBV28 and TRBJ2-7; possibly TRBD2 for D (5 bases). V lost 1 base to trimming and J lost 2 bases, with 12 bases between them. The CDR3 spans 15 residues. CDR1 and CDR2 (germline): MDHEN, SYDVKM. The CDR3 sequence: CASSLSRTGTYEQYF. The CDR3 nucleotides are TGTGCCAGCAGTTTATCCCGGACGGGAACCTACGAGCAGTACTTC.

The J gene is TRBJ2-3, the V gene TRBV28; D is perhaps TRBD2 (5 bases). The CDR3 loop spans 12 amino acids. Germline V gives CDR1 MDHEN, CDR2 SYDVKM. The V gene lost 2 bases and the J gene lost 11 bases, with 11 bases spanning the gap. CDR3 coding DNA: TGTGCCAGCAGTTTACTCCGGGGTGGGCAGTATTTT. It codes for CASSLLRGGQYF.

V is TRBV28 and J is TRBJ1-1; D perhaps matches TRBD1 (6 bases). There are 13 residues in the CDR3. V dropped 7 bases and J dropped 8 bases, with 17 bases sitting between them. The germline V gene has CDR1 MDHEN and CDR2 SYDVKM. The CDR3 protein is CASTLGSRGEAFF. The CDR3 nucleotides read TGTGCCAGCACCCTGGGTAGCAGGGGAGAAGCTTTCTTT.

The V call is TRBV27, the J call TRBJ2-4; 12 positions match TRBD2. This CDR3 is 15 amino acids long. Trimming removed 4 bases from V and 4 bases from J; junction bases left unmatched: 2. Germline-derived CDR1 and CDR2 are MNHEY and SMNVEV (reference sequence). CDR3 sequence: CASSSGTSGKNIQYF. CDR3 coding DNA: TGTGCCAGCAGTTCCGGGACTAGCGGGAAAAACATTCAGTACTTC.